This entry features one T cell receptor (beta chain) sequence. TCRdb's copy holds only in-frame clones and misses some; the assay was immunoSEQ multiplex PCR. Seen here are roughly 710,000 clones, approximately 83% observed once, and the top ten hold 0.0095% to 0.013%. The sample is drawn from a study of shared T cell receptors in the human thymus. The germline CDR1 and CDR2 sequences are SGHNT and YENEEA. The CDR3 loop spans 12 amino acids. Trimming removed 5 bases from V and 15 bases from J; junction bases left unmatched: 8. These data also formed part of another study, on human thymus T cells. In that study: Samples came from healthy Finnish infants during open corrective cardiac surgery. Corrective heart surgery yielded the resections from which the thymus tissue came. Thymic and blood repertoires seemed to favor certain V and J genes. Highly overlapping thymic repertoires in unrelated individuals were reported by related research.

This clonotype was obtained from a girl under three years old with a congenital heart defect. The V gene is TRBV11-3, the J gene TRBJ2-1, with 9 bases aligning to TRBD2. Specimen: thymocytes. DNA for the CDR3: TGTGCCAGCAGCGAGGGACTAGCCGCCCCGTTCTTC. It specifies CASSEGLAAPFF.